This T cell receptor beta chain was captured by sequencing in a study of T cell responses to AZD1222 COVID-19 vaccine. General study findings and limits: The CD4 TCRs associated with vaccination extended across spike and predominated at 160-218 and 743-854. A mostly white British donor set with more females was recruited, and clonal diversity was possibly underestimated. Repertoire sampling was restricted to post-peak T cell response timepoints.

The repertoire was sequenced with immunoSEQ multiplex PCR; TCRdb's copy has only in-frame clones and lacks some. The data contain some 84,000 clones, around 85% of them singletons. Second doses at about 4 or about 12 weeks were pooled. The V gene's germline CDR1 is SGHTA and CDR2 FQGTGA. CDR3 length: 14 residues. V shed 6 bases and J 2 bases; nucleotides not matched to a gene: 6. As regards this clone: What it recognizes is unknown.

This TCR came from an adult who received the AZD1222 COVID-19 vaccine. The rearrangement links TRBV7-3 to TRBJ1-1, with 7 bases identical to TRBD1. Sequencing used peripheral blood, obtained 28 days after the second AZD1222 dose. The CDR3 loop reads CASRAGQANTEAFF. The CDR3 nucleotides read TGTGCCAGCAGGGCCGGACAGGCTAACACTGAAGCTTTCTTT.